One sample yielded the 22 T cell receptor beta chains listed below, sequenced in a study of CD8+CD57+ T cells in acquired aplastic anemia (dated by TCRdb to 2016 to 2019). Data came from an Illumina HiSeq 2000. Genomic DNA was used as template for profiling of TCR beta VDJ combinations and CDR3 sequences. TCRdb passed the public sequencing reads through fastp at Q25 and MiXCR, retaining productive beta sequences. A single entry per CDR3 protein holds the most common genes and DNA from its merged rows. The sample yields around 430,000 distinct CDR3 sequences; about a third were counted once. The ten most abundant clones make up approximately 0.82% of the sample. Expansion of CD8+CD57+ cells had been shown by flow cytometry in the patients chosen for sequencing. The sequenced sample was sorted CD4+, CD8+, or CD8+CD57+ T cells (not recorded which) from PBMCs. Receptors were obtained from a human donor with aplastic anemia.

This clonotype was counted at least ten times. This chain links TRBV11-2 with TRBJ2-7, with D maybe TRBD1 (6 bases). Germline values: CDR1 SGHAT, CDR2 FQNNGV. The CDR3 is made up of 12 amino acids. V gave up 0 bases and J gave up 10 bases, with 10 bases separating them. The CDR3 DNA reads as TGTGCCAGCAGCTTAGACAGGGGAGATCAGTACTTC. Translated: CASSLDRGDQYF.

J is TRBJ2-3 and V is TRBV20-1, with D unclear. V lost 3 bases, J lost 1 base, and 5 bases lay in between. CDR3 length: 12 residues. Germline-derived CDR1 and CDR2 are DFQATT and SNEGSKA (reference sequence). The chain's CDR3 is CSASPGTDTQYF. DNA of the CDR3: TGCAGTGCTAGTCCTGGCACAGATACGCAGTATTTT.

CDR3 DNA sequence: TGTGCCAGCAGCTCCTCCCGCAGAGGGCGGAACTACGAGCAGTACTTC. Amino acid sequence: CASSSSRRGRNYEQYF. V gene TRBV5-4 combines with J gene TRBJ2-7; weak D call: TRBD2 (5 bases). CDR3 size: 16 residues. V lost 3 bases to trimming and J lost 3 bases, with 19 bases between them. The V gene's germline CDR1 is SGHNT and CDR2 YYREEE (reference sequence).

This clonotype occurred once. V is TRBV9 and J is TRBJ1-6; D possibly corresponds to TRBD1 (5 bases). The CDR3 sequence is 14 residues long. The germline CDR1 and CDR2 sequences are SGDLS and YYNGEE. V lost 7 bases and J lost 7, with 15 bases in between. The CDR3 loop is CASSPQDGNSPLHF. CDR3 sequence (DNA): TGTGCCAGCTCACCACAGGACGGCAATTCACCCCTCCACTTT.

The chain has TRBV25-1 and TRBJ1-1, with 8 bases lining up with TRBD1. The CDR3 consists of 14 residues. Germline V gene data show CDR1 as MGHDK and CDR2 as SYGVNS. V lost 5 bases, J lost 10 bases, and 12 bases stayed unmatched. CDR3 in DNA: TGTGCCAGCAGTTTACCCAACGGACAGGGAATAGCTTTCTTT. Translating it yields CASSLPNGQGIAFF. The whole variable domain, filled in from reference TRBV25-1 and TRBJ1-1, reads EADIYQTPRYLVIGTGKKITLECSQTMGHDKMYWYQQDPGMELHLIHYSYGVNSTEKGDLSSESTVSRIRTEHFPLTLESARPSHTSQYLCASSLPNGQGIAFFGQGTRLTVV.

This clonotype was found many times. The rearrangement joins TRBV7-8 to TRBJ2-2, with D perhaps being TRBD1 or TRBD2 (5 bases each). The V end lost 8 bases, the J end lost 4 bases, and 11 bases lay between the germline ends. Germline values: CDR1 SGHVS, CDR2 FQNEAQ. The CDR3 consists of 13 residues. The CDR3 loop reads CASSGRVTGELFF. CDR3 DNA sequence: TGTGCCAGCTCAGGGCGGGTCACCGGGGAGCTGTTTTTT.

This clonotype came up a few times. The rearrangement links TRBV10-1 to TRBJ2-1; 8 bases align to TRBD1. From germline, CDR1 is WNHNN and CDR2 SYGVQD (reference sequence). Trimming removed 1 base from V and 5 bases from J; junction bases left unmatched: 1. CDR3 length equals 14 residues. The CDR3 reads CASSEYRGNNEQFF. CDR3 bases: TGCGCCAGCAGTGAGTACAGGGGGAACAATGAGCAGTTCTTC.

This clonotype was seen repeatedly, ten times or more. This rearrangement joins TRBV25-1 to TRBJ2-3; TRBD1 might be the D (6 bases). V shed 1 base and J shed 2 bases, with 10 bases lying between them. The CDR3 has 15 residues. Germline assignment: CDR1 MGHDK and CDR2 SYGVNS. The CDR3 region is CASSEFRGNTDTQYF. CDR3 nucleotides: TGTGCCAGCAGTGAATTTAGGGGGAACACAGATACGCAGTATTTT.

This clonotype was found many times. The rearrangement uses TRBV10-3 and TRBJ2-7; D is possibly TRBD1 (6 bases). The CDR3 sequence is 12 residues long. Trimming took off 8 bases at V and 5 bases at J, with 13 bases between the two ends. Germline CDR1 is ENHRY and CDR2 is SYGVKD. The CDR3 nucleotides read TGTGCCATCTCGCATCAGGGGAACGAGCAGTACTTC. It specifies CAISHQGNEQYF.

V usage is TRBV11-2 and J usage is TRBJ2-3; perhaps TRBD2 as D (6 bases). The germline V gene encodes CDR1 SGHAT and CDR2 FQNNGV. The CDR3 loop spans 15 amino acids. V gave up 5 bases and J gave up 0 bases, with 12 bases separating them. Here the CDR3 reads CASSPGTFSTDTQYF. The CDR3 nucleotides are TGTGCCAGCAGCCCGGGGACTTTTAGCACAGATACGCAGTATTTT.

This clonotype was counted ten times or more. V usage is TRBV10-3 and J usage is TRBJ2-2; D not certain. There are 13 residues in the CDR3. Looked up from germline, CDR1 is ENHRY and CDR2 is SYGVKD. With 3 bases removed from V and 4 bases from J, the gap between germline ends came to 6 bases. Here the CDR3 DNA reads TGTGCCATCAGTGATTGGTCCACCGGGGAGCTGTTTTTT. It specifies CAISDWSTGELFF.

The chain has TRBV9 and TRBJ1-1, with a possible D match to TRBD1 (5 bases). The CDR3 has 15 residues. CDR1 is SGDLS, CDR2 YYNGEE, per germline. The ends were cut back, 0 bases at V and 0 bases at J, with 9 bases in the middle. This CDR3 is CASSVADSLNTEAFF. The CDR3 DNA follows: TGTGCCAGCAGCGTAGCTGACAGCTTGAACACTGAAGCTTTCTTT.

This clonotype was recorded at least ten times. The rearrangement joins TRBV15 to TRBJ1-6, with TRBD1 matching 8 bases. This CDR3 contains 15 residues. V lost 7 bases, J lost 3 bases, and 5 bases stayed unmatched. CDR1 is LNHNV, CDR2 YYDKDF, per germline (reference sequence). In DNA form, the CDR3 reads TGTGCCACCATTGCGGACAGGGACTATAATTCACCCCTCCACTTT. Protein sequence: CATIADRDYNSPLHF.

The V gene is TRBV24-1, the J gene TRBJ2-5; TRBD2 is a possible D gene (6 bases). The CDR3 length is 14 residues. Germline CDR1 and CDR2: KGHDR and SFDVKD. The V end lost 3 bases, the J end lost 1 base, and 8 bases lay between the germline ends. This CDR3 is CATSDPTSQETQYF. The CDR3 DNA reads TGTGCCACCAGTGATCCGACTAGCCAAGAGACCCAGTACTTC.

Worth noting for this clonotype: With a much larger clone just one base away, this may be a read error. No conserved phenylalanine or tryptophan ends this CDR3, so it is likely a read error. The chain links TRBV7-2 to TRBJ1-3, with a possible D match to TRBD1 (5 bases). V dropped 1 base and J dropped 4 bases, with 5 bases sitting between them. From germline, CDR1 is SGHTA and CDR2 FQGNSA. The CDR3 consists of 13 residues. CDR3 protein: CASSLGGGNTIYS. The CDR3 coding sequence is TGTGCCAGCAGCTTAGGGGGGGGAAACACCATATATTCT.

This clonotype has only a few counts. The rearrangement links TRBV10-1 to TRBJ2-7; D remains unclear. Germline V CDR1 and CDR2: WNHNN, SYGVQD (reference sequence). Trimming removed 1 base at V and 9 bases at J, with 10 bases between. The CDR3 is made up of 12 amino acids. The CDR3: CASSEWLGRQYF. As DNA, the CDR3 is TGCGCCAGCAGTGAGTGGTTGGGTAGGCAGTACTTC.

The table lists this clonotype with many counts. The chain couples TRBV5-6 to TRBJ1-5; possible D gene TRBD1, 6 bases. V dropped 6 bases and J dropped 6 bases, with 19 bases sitting between them. The CDR3 contains 15 residues. Germline CDR1 reads SGHDT; CDR2 reads YYEEEE. For the CDR3, the DNA is TGTGCCAGCACCAATTGGGGGGGGCTCGGTCAGCCCCAGCATTTT. Its protein is CASTNWGGLGQPQHF.

The chain has TRBV7-8 and TRBJ2-2, with 7 nucleotides matching TRBD1. Germline CDR1 reads SGHVS; CDR2 reads FQNEAQ. V trimming: 2 bases; J trimming: 6 bases; junction bases outside the gene matches: 9. The CDR3 is 16 amino acids. The CDR3 sequence: CASSLQRTGNAGELFF. CDR3 nucleotides: TGTGCCAGCAGCTTACAAAGGACAGGAAATGCCGGGGAGCTGTTTTTT.

For this clonotype: This may stem from a read error, because a much larger clone lies one nucleotide away. The rearrangement links TRBV20-1 to TRBJ1-6, with a weak D call TRBD1 (5 bases). The CDR3 contains 15 residues. Trimming removed 8 bases from V and 5 bases from J, with 19 bases in between. The germline V gene has CDR1 DFQATT and CDR2 SNEGSKA (reference sequence). CDR3 in DNA: TGCAGTACTTGGTACAACCGGGACGATAATTCACCCCTCCACTTT. Residues: CSTWYNRDDNSPLHF.

The chain combines TRBV20-1 with TRBJ2-7; tentatively, D is TRBD2 (7 bases). Trimming pared 6 bases from V and 7 bases from J, leaving 22 bases between. Germline V gives CDR1 DFQATT, CDR2 SNEGSKA (reference sequence). This CDR3 contains 14 residues. The CDR3 reads CSAQGLAAGREQYF. The CDR3 DNA sequence: TGCAGTGCCCAGGGGCTAGCGGCGGGGCGGGAGCAGTACTTC.

This rearrangement joins TRBV4-1 to TRBJ1-2; 12 bases agree with TRBD1. With 2 bases clipped from V and 8 bases from J, the junction kept 9 bases outside the gene matches. Germline V gene data show CDR1 as MGHRA and CDR2 as YSYEKL. There are 16 residues in the CDR3. CDR3 amino acids: CASSQPPGQGAVGYTF. DNA for the CDR3: TGCGCCAGCAGCCAACCACCGGGACAGGGGGCGGTCGGCTACACCTTC.

The rearrangement uses TRBV6-2 or TRBV6-3 and TRBJ2-3; possibly TRBD1 for D (5 bases). CDR3 length: 14 amino acids. V shed 2 bases and J shed 6 bases, with 12 bases lying between them. Germline V CDR1 and CDR2: MNHEY, SVGEGT. The CDR3 DNA follows: TGTGCCAGCAGTTACAGGGGCAGGCCGGATACGCAGTATTTT. It specifies CASSYRGRPDTQYF.